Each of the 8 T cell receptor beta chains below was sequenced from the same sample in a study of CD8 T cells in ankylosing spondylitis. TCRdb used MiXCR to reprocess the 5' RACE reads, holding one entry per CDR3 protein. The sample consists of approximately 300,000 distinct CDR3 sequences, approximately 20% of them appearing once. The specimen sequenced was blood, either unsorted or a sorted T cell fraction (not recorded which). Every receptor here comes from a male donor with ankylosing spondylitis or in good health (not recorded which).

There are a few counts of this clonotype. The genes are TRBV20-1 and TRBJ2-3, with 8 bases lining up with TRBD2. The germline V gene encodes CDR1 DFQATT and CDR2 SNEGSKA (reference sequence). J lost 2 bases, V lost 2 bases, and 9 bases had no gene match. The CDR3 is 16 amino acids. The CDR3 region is CSARYGRGAFTDTQYF. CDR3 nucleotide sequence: TGCAGTGCTAGATATGGGCGGGGGGCCTTCACAGATACGCAGTATTTT.

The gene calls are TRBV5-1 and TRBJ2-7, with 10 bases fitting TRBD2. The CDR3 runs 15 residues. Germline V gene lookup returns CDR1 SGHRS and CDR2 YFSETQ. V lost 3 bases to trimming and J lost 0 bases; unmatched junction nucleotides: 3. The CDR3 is CASSWLAGVSYEQYV. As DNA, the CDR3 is TGCGCCAGCAGCTGGCTAGCGGGAGTCTCCTACGAGCAGTACGTC.

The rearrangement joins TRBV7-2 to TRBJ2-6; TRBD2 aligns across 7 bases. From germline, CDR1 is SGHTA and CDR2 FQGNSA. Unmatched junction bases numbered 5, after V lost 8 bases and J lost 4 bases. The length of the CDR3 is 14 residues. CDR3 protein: CASLRGYGANVLTF. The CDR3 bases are TGTGCCAGCTTGCGGGGGTACGGGGCCAACGTCCTGACTTTC.

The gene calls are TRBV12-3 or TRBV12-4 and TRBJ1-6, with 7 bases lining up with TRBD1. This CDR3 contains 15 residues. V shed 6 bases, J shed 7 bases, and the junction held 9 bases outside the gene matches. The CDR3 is CASRARNRGNSPLHF. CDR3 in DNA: TGTGCCAGCAGGGCTCGTAACAGGGGAAATTCACCCCTCCACTTT.

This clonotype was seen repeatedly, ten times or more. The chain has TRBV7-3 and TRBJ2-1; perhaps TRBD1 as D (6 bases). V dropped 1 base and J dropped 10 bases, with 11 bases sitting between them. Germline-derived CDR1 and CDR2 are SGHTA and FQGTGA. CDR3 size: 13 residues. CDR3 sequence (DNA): TGTGCCAGCAGCTTAAAGGTGACAGGAGAGCAGTTCTTC. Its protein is CASSLKVTGEQFF. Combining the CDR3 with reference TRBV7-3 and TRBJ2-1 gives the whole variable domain GAGVSQTPSNKVTEKGKYVELRCDPISGHTALYWYRQSLGQGPEFLIYFQGTGAADDSGLPNDRFFAVRPEGSVSTLKIQRTERGDSAVYLCASSLKVTGEQFFGPGTRLTVL.

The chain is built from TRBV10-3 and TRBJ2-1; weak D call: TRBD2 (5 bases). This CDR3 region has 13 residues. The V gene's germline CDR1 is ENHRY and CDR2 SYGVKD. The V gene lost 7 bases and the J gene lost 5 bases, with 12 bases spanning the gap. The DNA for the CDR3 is TGTGCCATCAATACCGCCGGGGACAATGAGCAGTTCTTC. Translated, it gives CAINTAGDNEQFF.

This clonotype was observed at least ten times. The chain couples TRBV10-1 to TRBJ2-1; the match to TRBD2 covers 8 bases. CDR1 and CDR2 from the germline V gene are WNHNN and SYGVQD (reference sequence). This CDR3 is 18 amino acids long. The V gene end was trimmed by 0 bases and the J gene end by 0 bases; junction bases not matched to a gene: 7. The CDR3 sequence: CASSESYSGVSSYNEQFF. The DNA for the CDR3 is TGCGCCAGCAGTGAGTCGTATAGCGGGGTAAGCTCCTACAATGAGCAGTTCTTC.

This chain's CDR3 is CASSPHAISPYNEQFF. The DNA of the CDR3 is TGTGCCAGCAGCCCACACGCGATCTCCCCTTACAATGAGCAGTTCTTC. The chain recombines TRBV7-3 with TRBJ2-1, with D unresolved. V lost 5 bases to trimming and J lost 4 bases, with 18 bases between them. Germline V lookup: CDR1 SGHTA, CDR2 FQGTGA. This CDR3 spans 16 amino acids.